This T cell receptor (beta chain) was recorded in a study of T cell changes during pregnancy in multiple sclerosis. The data were produced by immunoSEQ multiplex PCR, yet TCRdb's version contains in-frame clones alone and is incomplete. Altogether approximately 85,000 clones are present, approximately 91% being singletons, with the ten largest covering under 3%. This sample comprised peripheral blood, obtained in the first trimester of pregnancy. The origin of this receptor is a female donor with multiple sclerosis, enrolled in a pregnancy study.

CDR3 region: CASSPTGQETQYF. As DNA, the CDR3 is TGTGCCAGCTCACCGACAGGGCAAGAGACCCAGTACTTC. The chain combines TRBV18 with TRBJ2-5; 7 bases are shared with TRBD1. Unmatched junction bases numbered 0, after V lost 3 bases and J lost 2 bases. The CDR3 loop spans 13 amino acids. The germline V gene encodes CDR1 KGHSH and CDR2 LQKENI.